Here is one T cell receptor beta chain with its context. The antigen is unknown. The data derive from a study of blood T cells in healthy people across ages. General observations from the study: Age advanced and TCR beta diversity per million T cells fell, roughly linearly. Estimates based on one million T cells were treated as lower bounds.

The V and J ends lost 7 bases and 0 bases respectively, with 10 bases between them. The germline V gene encodes CDR1 ENHRY and CDR2 SYGVKD. The CDR3 is 13 amino acids. Together with a sample-barcoded 5' primer, a J-beta primer mix was included in a second PCR lasting roughly 6 to 12 cycles. MiXCR was run by TCRdb on the 5' RACE reads, yielding one entry per CDR3 protein. The repertoire holds over 700,000 distinct CDR3 sequences, with roughly 50% as singletons. There were healthy Caucasian individuals from Russia, aged roughly 6 to 100, serving as donors. The J gene is TRBJ2-7, the V gene TRBV10-3, with D unresolved. The sample comprised blood. The clonotype was recovered from a man aged 80 or over in good health. The CDR3 loop reads CAIIADSSYEQYF. CDR3 DNA: TGTGCCATCATTGCAGATAGCTCCTACGAGCAGTACTTC.